The clone carrying this T cell receptor (beta chain) was seen ten or more times. No antigen is known for it. The data belong to a study of post-analysis software for immune sequencing data. Whole-study context: Disease courses included relapsing-remitting, secondary progressive and progressive-relapsing multiple sclerosis. Study-wide findings and caveats: The normalized Chao1 diversity of multiple sclerosis patients was significantly lower than that of controls. The study found TRBV5-6, TRBV5-1 and TRBV20-1 among about five TRBV segments more frequent in patients than controls. Samples from a shared batch, those prepared together, strongly co-clustered by F measure.

Sequencing libraries made from TCR beta cDNA carried unique molecular identifiers. A population of 1 to 10 million T cells gave rise to 450,000 to 500,000 cDNA molecules. TCRdb called the PCR reads again in MiXCR, with one record for every CDR3 protein. The data contain 150,000 to 200,000 distinct CDR3 sequences, about 29% of them singletons. V shed 6 bases, J shed 2 bases, and the junction held 6 bases outside the gene matches. The CDR3 has 14 amino acids. Germline CDR1 and CDR2: ENHRY and SYGVKD. The V call is TRBV10-3, the J call TRBJ2-7; 8 positions match TRBD2. The sample was blood. This sequence originates from a girl aged 5-17 years with multiple sclerosis. CDR3 bases: TGTGCCATCAGCGAGCGGGAGCTCACCTACGAGCAGTACTTC. Amino acids: CAISERELTYEQYF.